This is a list of T cell receptor beta chains from one sample in a study of T cells in Graves' hyperthyroidism and ophthalmopathy. MiXCR, run by TCRdb on the multiplex PCR reads, gives a single entry per CDR3 protein. The sample includes about 700,000 distinct CDR3 sequences, 14% of them seen just once. The sample consisted of blood. Receptors were obtained from a woman aged 18-30 years with Graves' hyperthyroidism. CDR3s include the opening cysteine and the closing phenylalanine or tryptophan. D genes are given only for firm matches. Clone size is not always given. Where it is, it says once, few, many or a class for expanded clones.

TRBJ2-1 | many | TRBV11-2 | TRBD2 | TGTGCCAGCAGCCAGACTAGCGGTTGGGCCTACAATGAGCAGTTCTTC | CASSQTSGWAYNEQFF
TRBJ1-5 | many | TRBV12-3/TRBV12-4 | - | TGTGCCAGCAGTTTTTTGTCCGAGAATCAGCCCCAGCATTTT | CASSFLSENQPQHF
TRBJ2-1 | few | TRBV10-3 | TRBD2 | TGTGCCATCAGTGAGTCTAAGGGACTAGTCCACAATGAGCAGTTCTTC | CAISESKGLVHNEQFF
TRBJ1-4 | many | TRBV7-9 | - | TGTGCCAGCAGCCCAAGGACAGCTAGAGGTGTTGAAAAACTGTTTTTT | CASSPRTARGVEKLFF
TRBJ2-1 | many | TRBV28 | TRBD2 | TGTGCCAGCAGTTTCAGTAGCGGGAGAGGGTACAATGAGCAGTTCTTC | CASSFSSGRGYNEQFF
TRBJ1-5 | - | TRBV27 | - | TGTGCCAGCAGTTTCCCGCTAGGGCCCCAGCATTTT | CASSFPLGPQHF
TRBJ2-1 | - | TRBV29-1 | TRBD2 | TGCAGCGTGGGGCAAGGAGCGGGAGCCCCTGGTGAGCAGTTCTTC | CSVGQGAGAPGEQFF
TRBJ2-7 | many | TRBV12-3/TRBV12-4 | - | TGTGCCAGCGCAGCGCTGCGGGGATTTTTTCTCCACGAGCAGTACTTC | CASAALRGFFLHEQYF
TRBJ1-6 | - | TRBV12-3/TRBV12-4 | - | TGTGCCAGCAGGGGGAGTTCACCCCTCCACTTT | CASRGSSPLHF
TRBJ2-7 | few | TRBV13 | - | TGTGCCAGCACCCACGTCGAGCAGTACTTC | CASTHVEQYF
TRBJ1-5 | - | TRBV5-5 | - | TGTGCCAGCAGCTTCGGGGGGCTCAGCAATCAGCCCCAGCATTTT | CASSFGGLSNQPQHF
TRBJ2-5 | - | TRBV29-1 | TRBD2 | TGCAGCGTTGACGGCCTGGGACTAGCGAGAGGAGAGACCCAGTACTTC | CSVDGLGLARGETQYF
TRBJ1-5 | few | TRBV30 | - | TGTGCCTGGAGGGGTGAAGCGGCTGGACAGCCCCAGCATTTT | CAWRGEAAGQPQHF
TRBJ2-2 | - | TRBV19 | - | TGTGCCAGTAGAAAAGCGCCCGCCGGGGAGCTGTTTTTT | CASRKAPAGELFF
TRBJ2-4 | many | TRBV7-8 | TRBD2 | TGTGCCAGCAGCTTCCAACTGGGGGGGAACGAAAACATTCAGTACTTC | CASSFQLGGNENIQYF
TRBJ2-1 | many | TRBV7-3 | TRBD2 | TGTGCCAGCAGCCCCCGGACTAGCGGGATGGGTTTCAATGAGCAGTTCTTC | CASSPRTSGMGFNEQFF
TRBJ2-1 | few | TRBV30 | TRBD2 | TGTGCCTGGAGTGTACGAACTAGCGGGAGGCTTAATGAGCAGTTCTTC | CAWSVRTSGRLNEQFF
TRBJ2-3 | many | TRBV11-2 | - | TGTGCCAGCAGCTTACTTGGGGGAGCCGCAGATACGCAGTATTTT | CASSLLGGAADTQYF
TRBJ2-7 | many | TRBV2 | - | TGTGCCAGCAGTTCACTGGACCTCGAGCAGTACTTC | CASSSLDLEQYF
TRBJ2-7 | many | TRBV13 | - | TGTGCCAGCAGCTTATGGACAGTTTCCTACGAGCAGTACTTC | CASSLWTVSYEQYF
TRBJ1-2 | many | TRBV6-1 | - | TGTGCCAGCAGCCGAGGACAAATCTATGGCTACACCTTC | CASSRGQIYGYTF
TRBJ1-2 | many | TRBV11-2 | - | TGTGCCAGCAGCTTAGAATACGGGGCGAACTATGGCTACACCTTC | CASSLEYGANYGYTF
TRBJ1-5 | few | TRBV6-1 | - | TGTGCCAGCAGTGAACCCCAGGATCAGGTCAATCAGCCCCAGCATTTT | CASSEPQDQVNQPQHF
TRBJ2-2 | - | TRBV18 | - | TGTGCCAGCTCACGAGGAGCCCTCGAGGAGCTGTTTTTT | CASSRGALEELFF
TRBJ2-1 | many | TRBV20-1 | TRBD2 | TGCAGTGCTAGGCGGGGGAGCGCCTACAATGAGCAGTTCTTC | CSARRGSAYNEQFF
TRBJ2-7 | many | TRBV28 | - | TGTGCCAGCAGTTCCTCGGGGGGCGCCTACGAGCAGTACTTC | CASSSSGGAYEQYF
TRBJ1-1 | many | TRBV18 | TRBD1 | TGTGCCAGCTCACGCCGGGACAGGAAAAACACTGAAGCTTTCTTT | CASSRRDRKNTEAFF
TRBJ1-1 | many | TRBV4-1 | - | TGCGCCAGCAGCCAAGAAGGCAGGGTAGGCACTGAAGCTTTCTTT | CASSQEGRVGTEAFF
TRBJ2-2 | many | TRBV6-2/TRBV6-3 | - | TGTGCCAGCAGCTACAGCGGCCTTTTGAGCACCGGGGAGCTGTTTTTT | CASSYSGLLSTGELFF
TRBJ2-3 | - | TRBV5-1 | TRBD2 | TGCGCCAGCAGCCCCGGGTCGGGGGGTCCCATCACAGATACGCAGTATTTT | CASSPGSGGPITDTQYF
TRBJ1-6 | few | TRBV27 | - | TGTGCCAGCAGCCCACGTGACAGTTATAATTCACCCCTCCACTTT | CASSPRDSYNSPLHF
TRBJ1-4 | few | TRBV5-8 | - | TGTGCCAGCAGACCCGTAAGGGAAAAACTGTTTTTT | CASRPVREKLFF
TRBJ1-1 | many | TRBV18 | - | TGTGCCAGCTCACCAGGTTCAATGGCTTTCTTT | CASSPGSMAFF
TRBJ2-1 | - | TRBV7-3 | - | TGTGCCAGCAGCTCGAGTCACTACAATGAGCAGTTCTTC | CASSSSHYNEQFF
TRBJ2-5 | many | TRBV27 | TRBD2 | TGTGCCAGCTTGGGACTAGCGGGAGTGAACCCGTACCAAGAGACCCAGTACTTC | CASLGLAGVNPYQETQYF
TRBJ2-7 | - | TRBV28 | TRBD2 | TGTGCCAGTAAACTAGCGGGAATCTACGAGCAGTACTTC | CASKLAGIYEQYF
TRBJ1-1 | - | TRBV4-2 | - | TGTGCCAGCAGCCAAGATAGTCGGACTGAAGCTTTCTTT | CASSQDSRTEAFF
TRBJ2-6 | few | TRBV30 | TRBD2 | TGTGCCTGGAGTTTGCCAGCGGGGGGGTCCTCTGGGGCCAACGTCCTGACTTTC | CAWSLPAGGSSGANVLTF
TRBJ1-1 | many | TRBV27 | - | TGTGCCAGCAGTACATCGGGCGGGGCGAACACTGAAGCTTTCTTT | CASSTSGGANTEAFF
TRBJ1-2 | many | TRBV11-2 | - | TGTGCCAGCAGCTTAGTTCGAGGCTACACCTTC | CASSLVRGYTF
TRBJ2-4 | many | TRBV11-2 | - | TGTGCCAGCAGCTTTGAGCTAACTAGCCTGACCAAAAACATTCAGTACTTC | CASSFELTSLTKNIQYF
TRBJ2-3 | many | TRBV20-1 | TRBD1 | TGCAGTGCTAGGGCGTGGGACAGCCCTCAGGATACGCAGTATTTT | CSARAWDSPQDTQYF
TRBJ1-1 | many | TRBV2 | - | TGTGCCAGCAGTGAAATGGCCAGGGCGAACACTGAAGCTTTCTTT | CASSEMARANTEAFF
TRBJ2-2 | many | TRBV28 | TRBD2 | TGTGCCAGCAGTTTATTGTCCGGGTTTGAAGGACTAGCGGGAGCCGGGGAGCTGTTTTTT | CASSLLSGFEGLAGAGELFF
TRBJ2-2 | many | TRBV7-2 | - | TGTGCCAGCAGCTTAGCTCCCGGGGAGCTGTTTTTT | CASSLAPGELFF
TRBJ2-5 | many | TRBV30 | - | TGTGCCTGGAAGTCCGGGACTTCCCAAGAGACCCAGTACTTC | CAWKSGTSQETQYF
TRBJ2-3 | - | TRBV7-9 | TRBD1 | TGTGCCAGCAGCCCGCGGGACAGGGATACGCAGTATTTT | CASSPRDRDTQYF
TRBJ1-3 | - | TRBV19 | - | TGTGCCAGTAGCCACCAGGGCTCAGGAAACACCATATATTTT | CASSHQGSGNTIYF
TRBJ2-3 | few | TRBV9 | TRBD2 | TGTGCCAGCAGCGATACAGGACTAGAATCAGATACGCAGTATTTT | CASSDTGLESDTQYF
TRBJ1-1 | many | TRBV27 | - | TGTGCCAGCAGCCGGACACTTGCGTTGAACACTGAAGCTTTCTTT | CASSRTLALNTEAFF
TRBJ2-7 | - | TRBV27 | - | TGTGCCAGCAGGTCGGGCGGGACCTTACACTACGAGCAGTACTTC | CASRSGGTLHYEQYF
TRBJ1-2 | many | TRBV12-3/TRBV12-4 | TRBD1 | TGTGCCAGCAGGGGACAGGTCGCCCTTAACTATGGCTACACCTTC | CASRGQVALNYGYTF
TRBJ1-2 | few | TRBV13 | - | TGTGCCAGCCGCTCCCGGGACACCGGCCCTAACGGCTACACCTTC | CASRSRDTGPNGYTF
TRBJ2-7 | - | TRBV11-2 | - | TGTGCCAGCAGCTCCCTAAGACTATCCGCCGGCTACGAGCAGTACTTC | CASSSLRLSAGYEQYF
TRBJ1-2 | few | TRBV29-1 | - | TGCAGCGTTGAAGATCCCCCAGTGATTCGCGGCTACACCTTC | CSVEDPPVIRGYTF
TRBJ1-1 | few | TRBV9 | - | TGTGCCAGCAGTTTAAATTTAGCCACGGGAAACACTGAAGCTTTCTTT | CASSLNLATGNTEAFF
TRBJ2-1 | - | TRBV20-1 | - | TGCAGTGCTAGAGATGGGGTTGGAGGGCTCTCCTACAATGAGCAGTTCTTC | CSARDGVGGLSYNEQFF